This T cell receptor (beta chain) derives from a study of Ad26.COV2.S vaccination and SARS-CoV-2 variants. Study overall: The trial was COV1001 and the donor's arm was Ad26.COV2.S. The study gave Ad26.COV2.S intramuscularly, once or twice 56 days apart. General study results and limits: Total T cell responses may have been underestimated by the TCR breadth and depth analyses.

The table came from immunoSEQ multiplex PCR; TCRdb's copy has only in-frame clones and leaves some out. Counted here are fewer than 500,000 clones, around 90% occurring once; the ten biggest clones make up approximately 4.5%. In germline, CDR1 is SGHTA, CDR2 FQGNSA. Trimming at V came to 2 bases and at J to 0 bases, leaving 3 bases not matched to a gene. The CDR3 has 16 residues. About this clone itself: The target antigen is unknown.

Noted treatment: 15 to 20 received Ad26.COV2.S at low or high dose, single or two shots; 5 received placebo; per-sample allocation not given. The investigators took samples on day 63 after the first vaccine or placebo injection. A Boston adult aged 18-55 years was the donor. This chain joins TRBV7-2 and TRBJ2-2; 7 bases map to TRBD1. This sequence was found in a person aged 18 to 65 who received the Ad26.COV2.S COVID-19 vaccine or a placebo. Sequences were derived from peripheral blood, sampled in a trial of Ad26.COV2.S vaccine versus placebo. The chain's CDR3 is CASSLLGQSNTGELFF. The CDR3 nucleotides are TGTGCCAGCAGCTTACTGGGACAGTCGAACACCGGGGAGCTGTTTTTT.